The 5 T cell receptor beta chains listed next were all sequenced from one sample in a study of quantifying T cell responses using KT2 cells. Study overall: cDNA was made from DNase-treated RNA using alpha and beta constant primers.

An oligo carrying a UMI was ligated to the cDNA 3' end. The first PCR ran roughly 4 cycles with an equimolar RC1.1 and RC1.2 beta primer mix. TCRdb recomputed calls from the UMI-ligation and nested PCR reads with MiXCR, one row per CDR3 protein. The sample lists roughly 38,000 distinct CDR3 sequences; approximately 15% were seen once. Input material: PBMCs spiked with cells of the T cell clone KT2. The source is a human donor.

The V gene is TRBV15, the J gene TRBJ2-7; D not certain. Trimming pared 0 bases from V and 6 bases from J, leaving 15 bases between. From germline, CDR1 is LNHNV and CDR2 YYDKDF (reference sequence). This CDR3 has 15 amino acids. CDR3 sequence: CATSRDPYASGEQYF. CDR3 DNA: TGTGCCACCAGCAGAGATCCCTACGCGTCGGGCGAGCAGTACTTC.

This clonotype was picked up a small number of times. The chain is built from TRBV20-1 and TRBJ2-3, with TRBD2 matching 11 bases. From germline, CDR1 is DFQATT and CDR2 SNEGSKA (reference sequence). J lost 0 bases, V lost 3 bases, and 5 bases had no gene match. This CDR3 has 16 amino acids. The CDR3 loop is CSASPLAGGSTDTQYF. DNA for the CDR3: TGCAGTGCTAGTCCTTTAGCGGGAGGGAGCACAGATACGCAGTATTTT.

The chain is built from TRBV12-3 or TRBV12-4 and TRBJ2-2, with unresolved D. The CDR3 consists of 14 residues. Trimming pared 3 bases from V and 4 bases from J, leaving 9 bases between. In nucleotides, the CDR3 is TGTGCCAGCAGTTTTTCGGAAACCACCGGGGAGCTGTTTTTT. Translating gives CASSFSETTGELFF.

This chain uses TRBV5-1 with TRBJ2-2, with 7 bases fitting TRBD2. Germline V gene data show CDR1 as SGHRS and CDR2 as YFSETQ. CDR3 length equals 18 residues. V dropped 1 base and J dropped 0; count of bases not matched to a gene: 9. The CDR3 DNA reads TGCGCCAGCAGCTTGAGCGGGGCTCTTCCCGCGAACACCGGGGAGCTGTTTTTT. Protein sequence: CASSLSGALPANTGELFF.

This chain connects TRBV20-1 to TRBJ2-4; D call uncertain. From germline, CDR1 is DFQATT and CDR2 SNEGSKA (reference sequence). There are 14 residues in the CDR3. V was trimmed by 4 bases and J by 1 base, leaving 11 bases between them. The CDR3 protein is CSANRAAAKNIQYF. DNA of the CDR3: TGCAGTGCTAATAGGGCAGCCGCCAAAAACATTCAGTACTTC.